The 27 T cell receptor beta chains below all came from one sample that was sequenced in a study of tumor and adjacent non-tumor tissue in lung cancer. TCRbeta libraries were built with three rounds of nested PCR, modified from ARM-PCR. Each CDR3 protein is one row after TCRdb ran MiXCR on the multiplex PCR reads. Of roughly 220,000 distinct CDR3 sequences listed, about 71% are singletons. The template was RNA from unsorted bulk tissue. The sequenced material came from lung tumor tissue. These receptors originate from a man aged 55 to 70 with non-small cell lung cancer.

For this clonotype: This likely comes from a read error, as the CDR3 has no conserved phenylalanine or tryptophan at its end. The chain is built from TRBV20-1 and TRBJ1-5; D not resolved. The germline V gene encodes CDR1 DFQATT and CDR2 SNEGSKA (reference sequence). The length of the CDR3 is 12 residues. CDR3 nucleotides: TGCATTGCTAGAGAAGGCGGTCAGCCTCAGCATCTT. This codes for CIAREGGQPQHL.

This clonotype appeared a single time. The chain combines TRBV10-2 with TRBJ2-2; no reliable D call. Looked up from germline, CDR1 is WSHSY and CDR2 is SAAADI. V lost 7 bases to trimming and J lost 2 bases, with 11 bases between them. This CDR3 has 14 amino acids. Here the CDR3 reads CASTLRKNTGELFF. Written as DNA, the CDR3 is TGCGCCAGCACTCTCCGGAAAAACACCGGGGAGCTGTTTTTT.

A word on this clonotype: Compared with germline, one end of the junction differs, possibly owing to a read error. The chain joins TRBV20-1 to TRBJ2-3; 12 nucleotides line up with TRBD1. The CDR3 loop spans 13 amino acids. CDR1 DFQATT and CDR2 SNEGSKA come from the germline V gene (reference sequence). CDR3 nucleotide sequence: TGCACTGCTGGGACAGGGGGCGCAGATACGCAGTATTTT. This sequence encodes CTAGTGGADTQYF.

Points on this clonotype: A read error may explain this, as a much larger clone is one base away. The genes are TRBV6-1 and TRBJ2-2; the D gene is possibly TRBD1 (6 bases). This CDR3 comprises 15 residues. Germline V gene lookup returns CDR1 MNHNS and CDR2 SASEGT. This chain's CDR3 is CACSALGGDTGELFF. CDR3 DNA sequence: TGTGCCTGCAGTGCATTAGGGGGTGACACCGGGGAGCTGTTTTTT.

With regard to this clonotype: This is likely a read error, given that the CDR3 carries no conserved phenylalanine or tryptophan at its end. The chain carries TRBV20-1 and TRBJ2-1; D is unresolved. This CDR3 spans 14 amino acids. Germline V gene sequence: CDR1 DFQATT, CDR2 SNEGSKA (reference sequence). CDR3 region: CSAKKVSGYNVQFI. The CDR3 region has the DNA TGCAGTGCAAAGAAGGTGTCGGGCTACAATGTGCAGTTCATC.

The genes are TRBV4-3 and TRBJ2-6; D unresolved. The V and J ends lost 1 base and 5 bases respectively, with 12 bases between them. Germline CDR1 LGHNA, CDR2 YSLEER. The length of the CDR3 is 16 residues. CDR3 DNA: TGCGCCAGCAGCCAAGCGGCAGTGTCTTGGGCCAACGTCCTGACTTTC. Protein sequence: CASSQAAVSWANVLTF.

Points on this clonotype: Germline is not matched at one junction end, which may reflect a read error. V gene TRBV6-5 combines with J gene TRBJ1-2, with a weak D call TRBD1 (6 bases). The length of the CDR3 is 14 residues. Germline V gives CDR1 MNHEY, CDR2 SVGAGI. CDR3 amino acids: CTSSYRAGALGYTF. The CDR3 region has the DNA TGTACCAGCAGTTATCGGGCGGGGGCGCTTGGCTACACCTTC.

V is TRBV20-1 and J is TRBJ1-3; a possible D gene is TRBD1 (6 bases). Deletions cut 3 bases from V and 0 bases from J, with 15 bases between. This CDR3 has 16 residues. Germline loops: CDR1 DFQATT, CDR2 SNEGSKA (reference sequence). The CDR3 region is CSASPRQASSGNTIYF. The CDR3 nucleotides read TGCAGTGCTAGTCCTCGACAGGCTAGCTCTGGAAACACCATATATTTT.

Comment on this clonotype: An end of the junction does not agree with germline; a read error may underlie this. The V call is TRBV12-3 or TRBV12-4, the J call TRBJ2-1; D not resolved. The CDR3 has 15 amino acids. CDR3 sequence: CASSSRGVSYNEQFF. The DNA of the CDR3 is TGTGCCAGCAGTTCTAGAGGAGTCTCCTACAATGAGCAATTCTTC.

CDR3 DNA sequence: TGTGCCAGCAGTGATCCCACAGCGGGACCGTCTGAGCAGTTCTTC. Its protein is CASSDPTAGPSEQFF. The gene calls are TRBV6-1 and TRBJ2-1, with 7 positions matching TRBD2. The V segment lost 3 bases and the J segment 9 bases; nucleotides outside the gene matches: 11. There are 15 residues in the CDR3. The germline CDR1 and CDR2 sequences are MNHNS and SASEGT.

This clonotype has only a few counts. V usage is TRBV5-4 and J usage is TRBJ2-5; possibly TRBD1 for D (5 bases). Trimming removed 0 bases from V and 2 bases from J, with 8 bases in between. The CDR3 is made up of 14 amino acids. Germline CDR1 and CDR2: SGHNT and YYREEE (reference sequence). The DNA of the CDR3 is TGTGCCAGCAGCTTGGGACAGTTGCAAGAGACCCAGTACTTC. It specifies CASSLGQLQETQYF.

A remark on this clonotype: This may stem from a read error, because a much larger clone lies one nucleotide away. Lacking the conserved final phenylalanine or tryptophan, this CDR3 likely reflects a read error. The gene calls are TRBV5-4 and TRBJ1-2; D is uncertain. Germline lookup yields CDR1 SGHNT and CDR2 YYREEE (reference sequence). The CDR3 is 14 amino acids. Trimming removed 0 bases from V and 4 bases from J, with 10 bases in between. Written as DNA, the CDR3 is TGTGCCAGCAGCTTGGGGACGCAGGTCTATGGCTACACCCTC. It codes for CASSLGTQVYGYTL.

Details on this clonotype: Just one base apart from a much larger clone, this may be a read error. The chain links TRBV11-2 to TRBJ2-5; no firm D call. V dropped 8 bases and J dropped 6 bases, with 10 bases sitting between them. Germline CDR1 SGHAT, CDR2 FQNNGV. The CDR3 is made up of 11 amino acids. CDR3: CASGSTKTQYF. The CDR3 DNA reads as TGTGCCAGCGGCTCCACGAAGACCCAGTACTTC.

Worth noting for this clonotype: A much larger clone differs from this one at a single base, so this may be a read error. This chain joins TRBV20-1 and TRBJ2-7; tentatively, D is TRBD2 (6 bases). The V gene lost 6 bases and the J gene lost 5 bases, with 20 bases spanning the gap. This CDR3 contains 14 residues. Germline CDR1 and CDR2: DFQATT and SNEGSKA (reference sequence). The CDR3 DNA sequence: TGCAGTGCCGCTGGCACGGGAGCGAGTGACGAGCAGTACTTC. Its translation: CSAAGTGASDEQYF.

As regards this clonotype: One junction end disagrees with the germline gene, perhaps due to a read error. The V call is TRBV29-1, the J call TRBJ2-5; D may match TRBD1 or TRBD2 (5 bases each). This CDR3 comprises 16 residues. Germline assignment: CDR1 SQVTM and CDR2 ANQGSEA. DNA for the CDR3: TGCAGCGTTAACCCGGTATTGAGGGGAGAACAAGATACCCAGTACTTC. It codes for CSVNPVLRGEQDTQYF.

Notes on this clonotype: The junction departs from germline at one end; a sequencing error may be responsible. V is TRBV6-6 and J is TRBJ1-2, with D unresolved. Germline CDR1 and CDR2: MNHNY and SVGAGI (reference sequence). This CDR3 has 13 residues. CDR3 protein: CDSTSDGNYGYTF. The DNA for the CDR3 is TGTGACAGCACGTCCGACGGCAACTATGGCTACACCTTC.

This clonotype is a singleton in its sample. This may arise from a read error, as a much more abundant clone is one base away. This chain uses TRBV4-2 with TRBJ1-4; 8 bases agree with TRBD1. CDR3 length: 18 amino acids. The germline CDR1 and CDR2 sequences are LGHNA and YNFKEQ. CDR3 amino acids: CASSHTGTGRATNEKVFF. The CDR3 nucleotides are TGTGCCAGCAGCCACACCGGGACAGGTCGAGCAACTAATGAAAAAGTGTTTTTT.

Note on this clonotype: A much larger clone lies a single base off, so this may be a read error. The CDR3 DNA reads as TGTGCCAGCAGCTTAGGCCCTGAAGTTTTCTTT. It yields the protein CASSLGPEVFF. The V call is TRBV12-3 or TRBV12-4, the J call TRBJ1-1; no clear D gene. The CDR3 loop spans 11 amino acids.

This clonotype was recorded at least ten times. The junction does not match germline at one end; this may be a read error. The chain employs TRBV12-3 or TRBV12-4 and TRBJ2-1; 7 bases map to TRBD2. This CDR3 spans 15 amino acids. The CDR3 protein is CASSLGGGRNNEQFF. DNA of the CDR3: TGTGCCAGCAGCTTAGGCGGGGGACGTAACAATGAGCAGTTCTTC.

This clonotype was counted at least ten times. This sequence joins TRBV4-1 and TRBJ1-6, with 8 bases lining up with TRBD1. The CDR3 sequence is 17 residues long. Germline V lookup: CDR1 MGHRA, CDR2 YSYEKL. After removal of 0 bases from V and 8 bases from J, the junction contained 9 bases not matched to a gene. The CDR3 spells CASSQDEQGASYSPLHF. In DNA, the CDR3 is TGCGCCAGCAGCCAAGATGAGCAGGGGGCGAGCTATTCACCCCTCCACTTT.

Points on this clonotype: This sequence may be a read error, since a much larger clone differs from it by one base. The V gene is TRBV20-1, the J gene TRBJ2-7; either TRBD1 or TRBD2 may supply D (5 bases each). The CDR3 loop spans 16 amino acids. The V and J ends lost 6 bases and 4 bases respectively, with 25 bases between them. From germline, CDR1 is DFQATT and CDR2 SNEGSKA (reference sequence). CDR3 sequence (DNA): TGCAGTGCCTCTATTTACGGGGCAGAAGAATCGTACGAGCAGTACTTC. This translates into CSASIYGAEESYEQYF.

This clonotype rates as medium-sized. This sequence joins TRBV20-1 and TRBJ2-7, with TRBD1 matching 8 bases. The germline V gene has CDR1 DFQATT and CDR2 SNEGSKA (reference sequence). This CDR3 region has 12 residues. V lost 6 bases, J lost 6 bases, and 7 bases stayed unmatched. The CDR3 nucleotides read TGCAGTGCACCGGACAGGGTTAGCGAGCAGTACTTC. Its translation: CSAPDRVSEQYF.

This clonotype was observed once. Sequence at one end of the junction differs from germline and may be a read error. The chain uses TRBV6-1 and TRBJ2-7; D is unresolved. The CDR3 is made up of 14 amino acids. Germline assignment: CDR1 MNHNS and CDR2 SASEGT. The CDR3 reads CAISTSVKAYEQYF. Here the CDR3 DNA reads TGTGCCATCAGTACCTCCGTGAAGGCCTACGAGCAGTACTTC.

This chain connects TRBV7-2 to TRBJ2-5; D not resolved. V shed 1 base and J shed 7 bases, with 13 bases lying between them. Looked up from germline, CDR1 is SGHTA and CDR2 is FQGNSA. The CDR3 length is 14 residues. The CDR3, as DNA: TGTGCCAGCAGCTTAGACGCCCCACCCAGGACCCAGTACTTC. This encodes CASSLDAPPRTQYF. Full variable domain (remainder filled in from reference TRBV7-2 and TRBJ2-5): GAGVSQSPSNKVTEKGKDVELRCDPISGHTALYWYRQSLGQGLEFLIYFQGNSAPDKSGLPSDRFSAERTGGSVSTLTIQRTQQEDSAVYLCASSLDAPPRTQYFGPGTRLLVL.

With respect to this clonotype: This may stem from a read error, because a much larger clone lies one nucleotide away. The chain joins TRBV6-6 to TRBJ1-6; 8 positions agree with TRBD1. V trimming: 5 bases; J trimming: 9 bases; junction bases outside the gene matches: 6. The CDR3 has 14 amino acids. Germline V gives CDR1 MNHNY, CDR2 SVGAGI (reference sequence). CDR3 DNA sequence: TGTGCCAGCAGTCATGGACAGGGAAGTTCACCCCTCCACTTT. It codes for CASSHGQGSSPLHF.

This clonotype was detected ten times or more. The chain employs TRBV28 and TRBJ1-1; maybe TRBD1 (5 bases). V lost 3 bases, J lost 7 bases, and 12 bases lay in between. The length of the CDR3 is 13 residues. CDR1 and CDR2 from the germline V gene are MDHEN and SYDVKM. CDR3 coding DNA: TGTGCCAGCAGTTTCCCCAACGGGGGTGAAGCTTTCTTT. Its translation: CASSFPNGGEAFF.

As regards this clonotype: A read error may account for a junction end that differs from germline. The V call is TRBV20-1, the J call TRBJ1-5; perhaps TRBD1 as D (5 bases). Per the germline V gene, CDR1 is DFQATT and CDR2 is SNEGSKA (reference sequence). This CDR3 is 12 amino acids long. The CDR3 DNA reads as TGCAGTGCTAGACGGCAGGGTCAGTCCCAGCATTTT. It codes for CSARRQGQSQHF.